This TCR beta chain came from a study of CD8+CD57+ T cells in acquired aplastic anemia. Study at large: Sorted CD4+ plus CD8+ cells gave DNA averaging roughly 3.2 ug. Mean read depth for CD4+ cells from healthy donors was 9.5 million to 13 million.

Comment on this clonotype: Its antigen is still unknown.

Researchers used genomic DNA as the template to profile TCR beta VDJ and CDR3. TCRdb re-derived calls from the reads in MiXCR, one entry per CDR3 protein. The sample carries around 180,000 distinct CDR3 sequences, about 60% recorded once. Points from the study as a whole: Statistical testing detected no significant gap in CD8+ Simpson's diversity between patients and controls.

Losses at the gene ends were 5 bases for V and 8 bases for J; bases not matched to a gene: 6. The CDR3 totals 13 residues. The germline V gene has CDR1 SGHRS and CDR2 YFSETQ. The TCR comes from a human donor in good health. The chain uses TRBV5-1 and TRBJ1-4, with 7 bases fitting TRBD1. Sample: sorted CD4+, CD8+, or CD8+CD57+ T cells (not recorded which) from PBMCs. The DNA for the CDR3 is TGCGCCAGCAGACACCTGACAGGGGAAAAACTGTTTTTT. It encodes CASRHLTGEKLFF. Supplemented by reference TRBV5-1 and TRBJ1-4, the full variable domain reads KAGVTQTPRYLIKTRGQQVTLSCSPISGHRSVSWYQQTPGQGLQFLFEYFSETQRNKGNFPGRFSGRQFSNSRSEMNVSTLELGDSALYLCASRHLTGEKLFFGSGTQLSVL.